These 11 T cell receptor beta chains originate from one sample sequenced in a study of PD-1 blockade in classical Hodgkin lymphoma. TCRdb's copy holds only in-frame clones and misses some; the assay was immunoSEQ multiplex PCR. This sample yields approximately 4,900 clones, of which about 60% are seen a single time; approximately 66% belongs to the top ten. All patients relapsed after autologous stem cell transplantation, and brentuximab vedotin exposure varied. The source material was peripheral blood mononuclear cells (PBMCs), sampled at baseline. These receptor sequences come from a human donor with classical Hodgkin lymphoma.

CDR3 region: CASSLGTEQYF. DNA for the CDR3: TGTGCCAGCAGCTTAGGGACCGAGCAGTACTTC. This chain links TRBV5-8 with TRBJ2-7; D could derive from TRBD1 or TRBD2 (5 bases each). CDR3 length: 11 amino acids. Germline V gives CDR1 SGHTS, CDR2 YDEGEE. Trimming removed 2 bases from V and 6 bases from J, with 6 bases in between. Drawing the rest from reference TRBV5-8 and TRBJ2-7, the complete variable domain is EAGVTQSPTHLIKTRGQQATLRCSPISGHTSVYWYQQALGLGLQFLLWYDEGEERNRGNFPPRFSGRQFPNYSSELNVNALELEDSALYLCASSLGTEQYFGPGTRLTVT.

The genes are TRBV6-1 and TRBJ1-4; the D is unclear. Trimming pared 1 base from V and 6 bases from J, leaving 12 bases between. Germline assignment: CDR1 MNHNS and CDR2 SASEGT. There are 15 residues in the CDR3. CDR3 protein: CASSEDVGLDEKLFF. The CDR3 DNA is TGTGCCAGCAGTGAAGACGTAGGTCTCGATGAAAAACTGTTTTTT.

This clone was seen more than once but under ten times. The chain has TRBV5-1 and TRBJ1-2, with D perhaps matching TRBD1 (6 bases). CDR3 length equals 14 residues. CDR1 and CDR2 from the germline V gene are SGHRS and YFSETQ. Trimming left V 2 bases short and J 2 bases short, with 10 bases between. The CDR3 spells CASSFTGQNYGYTF. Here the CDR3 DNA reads TGCGCCAGCAGCTTCACAGGGCAAAACTATGGCTACACCTTC.

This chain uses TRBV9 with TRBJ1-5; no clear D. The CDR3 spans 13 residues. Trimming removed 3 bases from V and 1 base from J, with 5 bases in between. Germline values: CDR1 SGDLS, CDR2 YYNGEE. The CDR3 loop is CASSEGSNQPQHF. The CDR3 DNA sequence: TGTGCCAGCAGCGAAGGGAGCAATCAGCCCCAGCATTTT. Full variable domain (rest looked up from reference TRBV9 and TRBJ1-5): DSGVTQTPKHLITATGQRVTLRCSPRSGDLSVYWYQQSLDQGLQFLIQYYNGEERAKGNILERFSAQQFPDLHSELNLSSLELGDSALYFCASSEGSNQPQHFGDGTRLSIL.

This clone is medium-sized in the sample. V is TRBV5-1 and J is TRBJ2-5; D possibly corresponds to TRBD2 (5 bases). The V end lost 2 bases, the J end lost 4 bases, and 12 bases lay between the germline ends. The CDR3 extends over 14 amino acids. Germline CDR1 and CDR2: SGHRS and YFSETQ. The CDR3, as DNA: TGCGCCAGCAGCTTACTAGTGGGAAGAGAGACCCAGTACTTC. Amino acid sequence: CASSLLVGRETQYF. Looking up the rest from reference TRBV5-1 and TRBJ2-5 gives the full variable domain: KAGVTQTPRYLIKTRGQQVTLSCSPISGHRSVSWYQQTPGQGLQFLFEYFSETQRNKGNFPGRFSGRQFSNSRSEMNVSTLELGDSALYLCASSLLVGRETQYFGPGTRLLVL.

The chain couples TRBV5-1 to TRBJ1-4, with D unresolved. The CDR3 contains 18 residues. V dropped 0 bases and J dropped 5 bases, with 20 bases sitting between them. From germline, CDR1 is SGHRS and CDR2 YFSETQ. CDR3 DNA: TGCGCCAGCAGCTTGGAAGCTCTAGGGCAGGCCAAAAATGAAAAACTGTTTTTT. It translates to CASSLEALGQAKNEKLFF.

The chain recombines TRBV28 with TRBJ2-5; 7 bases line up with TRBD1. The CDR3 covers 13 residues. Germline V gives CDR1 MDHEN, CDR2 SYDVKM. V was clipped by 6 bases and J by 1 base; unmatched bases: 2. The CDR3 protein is CASRRGPQETQYF. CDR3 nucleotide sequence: TGTGCCAGCAGAAGGGGGCCCCAAGAGACCCAGTACTTC.

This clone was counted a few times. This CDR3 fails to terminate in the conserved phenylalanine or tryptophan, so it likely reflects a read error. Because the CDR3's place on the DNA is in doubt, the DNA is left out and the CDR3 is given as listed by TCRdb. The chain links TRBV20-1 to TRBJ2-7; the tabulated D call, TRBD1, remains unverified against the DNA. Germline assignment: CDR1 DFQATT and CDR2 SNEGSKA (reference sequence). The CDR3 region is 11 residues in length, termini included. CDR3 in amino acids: CSAGLRDRGAP.

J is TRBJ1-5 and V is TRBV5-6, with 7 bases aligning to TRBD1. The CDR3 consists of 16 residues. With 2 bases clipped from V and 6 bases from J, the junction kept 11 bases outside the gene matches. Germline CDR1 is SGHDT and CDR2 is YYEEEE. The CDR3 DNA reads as TGTGCCAGCAGCTTCTATTCGGCGTCAGGGGGTCAGCCCCAGCATTTT. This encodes CASSFYSASGGQPQHF.

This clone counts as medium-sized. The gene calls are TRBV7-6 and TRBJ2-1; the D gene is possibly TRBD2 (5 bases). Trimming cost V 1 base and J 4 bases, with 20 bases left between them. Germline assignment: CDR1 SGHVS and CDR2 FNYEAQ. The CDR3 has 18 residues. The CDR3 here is CASSLVPGPLEVYNEQFF. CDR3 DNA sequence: TGTGCCAGCAGCTTAGTACCCGGGCCGCTGGAGGTATACAATGAGCAGTTCTTC.

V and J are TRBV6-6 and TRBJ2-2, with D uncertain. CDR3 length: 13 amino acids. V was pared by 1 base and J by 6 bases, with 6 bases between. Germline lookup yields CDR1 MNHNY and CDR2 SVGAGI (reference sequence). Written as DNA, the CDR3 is TGTGCCAGCAGTTACTACCGGTCCGGGGAGCTGTTTTTT. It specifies CASSYYRSGELFF.